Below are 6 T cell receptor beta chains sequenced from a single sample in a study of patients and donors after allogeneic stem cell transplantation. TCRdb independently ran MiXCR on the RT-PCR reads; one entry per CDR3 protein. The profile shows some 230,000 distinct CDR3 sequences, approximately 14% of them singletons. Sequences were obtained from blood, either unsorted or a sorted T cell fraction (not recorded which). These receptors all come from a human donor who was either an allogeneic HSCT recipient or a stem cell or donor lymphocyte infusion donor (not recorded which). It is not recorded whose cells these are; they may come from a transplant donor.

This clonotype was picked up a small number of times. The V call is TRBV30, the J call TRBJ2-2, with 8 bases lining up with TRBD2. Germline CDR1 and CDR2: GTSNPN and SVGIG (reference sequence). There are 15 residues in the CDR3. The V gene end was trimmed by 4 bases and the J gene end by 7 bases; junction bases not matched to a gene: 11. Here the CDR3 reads CAWMGSSGRIGELFF. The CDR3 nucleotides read TGTGCCTGGATGGGTTCGAGCGGGAGAATCGGGGAGCTGTTTTTT.

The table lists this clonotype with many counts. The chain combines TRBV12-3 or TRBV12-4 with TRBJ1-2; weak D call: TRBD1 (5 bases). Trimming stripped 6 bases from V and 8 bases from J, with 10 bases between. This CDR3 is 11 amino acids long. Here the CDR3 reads CASSRGRGYTF. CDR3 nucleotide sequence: TGTGCCAGCAGCCGGGGGAGGGGCTACACCTTC.

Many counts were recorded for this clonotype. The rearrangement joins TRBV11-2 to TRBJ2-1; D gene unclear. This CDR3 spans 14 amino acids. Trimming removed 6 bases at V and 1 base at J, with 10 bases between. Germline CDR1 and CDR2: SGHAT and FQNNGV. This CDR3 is CASSLGGSYNEQFF. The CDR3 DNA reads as TGTGCCAGCAGTCTGGGTGGATCCTACAATGAGCAGTTCTTC.

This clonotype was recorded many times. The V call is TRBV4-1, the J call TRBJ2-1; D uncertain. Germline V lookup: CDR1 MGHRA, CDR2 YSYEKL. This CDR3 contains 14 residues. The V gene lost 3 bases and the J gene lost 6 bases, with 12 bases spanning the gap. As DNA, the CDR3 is TGCGCCAGCAGCCAGGATGGGTGGGGCAATGAGCAGTTCTTC. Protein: CASSQDGWGNEQFF.

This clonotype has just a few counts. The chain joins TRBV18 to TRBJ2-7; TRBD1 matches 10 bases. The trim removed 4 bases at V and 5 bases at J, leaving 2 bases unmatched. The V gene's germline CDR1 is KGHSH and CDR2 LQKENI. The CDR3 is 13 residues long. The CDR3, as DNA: TGTGCCAGCTCACACGGGACAGGGGACGAGCAGTACTTC. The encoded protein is CASSHGTGDEQYF.

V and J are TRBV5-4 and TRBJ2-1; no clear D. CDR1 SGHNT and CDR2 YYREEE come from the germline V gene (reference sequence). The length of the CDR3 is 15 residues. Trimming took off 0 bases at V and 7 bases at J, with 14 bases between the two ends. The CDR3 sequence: CASSLEGLRRNEQFF. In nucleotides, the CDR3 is TGTGCCAGCAGCTTGGAGGGCCTCCGTCGGAATGAGCAGTTCTTC.